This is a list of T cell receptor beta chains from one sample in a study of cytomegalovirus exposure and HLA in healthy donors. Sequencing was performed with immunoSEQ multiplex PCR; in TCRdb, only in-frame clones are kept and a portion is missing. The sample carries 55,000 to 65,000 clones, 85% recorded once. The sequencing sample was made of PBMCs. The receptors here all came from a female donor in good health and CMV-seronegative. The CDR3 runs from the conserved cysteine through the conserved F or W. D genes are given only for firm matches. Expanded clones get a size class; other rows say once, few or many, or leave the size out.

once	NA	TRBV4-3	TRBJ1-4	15	CASSLTGSTNEKLFF	TGCGCCAGCAGCCTCACAGGGAGCACTAATGAAAAACTGTTTTTT
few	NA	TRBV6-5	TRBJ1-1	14	CASSYPGGSTEAFF	TGTGCCAGCAGTTACCCGGGAGGGAGCACTGAAGCTTTCTTT
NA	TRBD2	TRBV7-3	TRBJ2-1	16	CASSLTVAGGRSEQFF	TGTGCCAGCAGCTTAACCGTAGCGGGGGGGCGATCCGAGCAGTTCTTC
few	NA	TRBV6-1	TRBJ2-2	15	CASSDSGQNTGELFF	TGTGCCAGCAGTGACTCGGGACAAAACACCGGGGAGCTGTTTTTT
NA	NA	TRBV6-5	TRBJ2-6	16	CASSLTGDSGANGLTF	TGTGCCAGCAGTTTAACAGGGGACTCTGGGGCCAACGGCCTGACTTTC
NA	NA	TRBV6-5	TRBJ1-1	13	CASSYRDSPRAFF	TGTGCCAGCAGTTACCGCGACAGTCCTCGGGCTTTCTTT
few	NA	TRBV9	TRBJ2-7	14	CASSGSDGDYEQYF	TGTGCCAGCAGCGGATCCGACGGGGACTACGAGCAGTACTTC
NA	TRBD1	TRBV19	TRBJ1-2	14	CASSPGTGNYGYTF	TGTGCCAGTAGTCCCGGGACAGGGAACTATGGCTACACCTTC
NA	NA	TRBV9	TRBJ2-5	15	CASSPRDSPPGTQYF	TGTGCCAGCAGCCCCCGGGACTCCCCCCCAGGGACCCAGTACTTC
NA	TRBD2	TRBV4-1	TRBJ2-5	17	CASSQRAFSGGGETQYF	TGCGCCAGCAGCCAAAGGGCCTTCAGTGGGGGGGGAGAGACCCAGTACTTC
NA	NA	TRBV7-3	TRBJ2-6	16	CASSPAGISGANVLTF	TGTGCCAGCAGCCCAGCGGGTATCTCTGGGGCCAACGTCCTGACTTTC
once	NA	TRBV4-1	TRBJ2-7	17	CASSQVGLIPSSYEQYF	TGCGCCAGCAGCCAAGTCGGGCTCATACCTAGCTCCTACGAGCAGTACTTC
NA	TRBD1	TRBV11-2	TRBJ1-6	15	CASSAGTGYNSPLHF	TGTGCCAGCAGCGCCGGGACAGGATATAATTCACCCCTCCACTTT
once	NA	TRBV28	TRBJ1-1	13	CASSGQLNTEAFF	TGTGCCAGCAGTGGACAATTGAACACTGAAGCTTTCTTT
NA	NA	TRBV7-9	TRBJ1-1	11	CSSILGTEAFF	TGTTCCAGCATCCTAGGCACTGAAGCTTTCTTT
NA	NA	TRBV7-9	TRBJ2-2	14	CASSFLDMTGELFF	TGTGCCAGCAGCTTTCTTGACATGACCGGGGAGCTGTTTTTT
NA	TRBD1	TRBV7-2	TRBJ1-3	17	CASSPTPTGTGGNTIYF	TGTGCCAGCAGCCCAACCCCAACCGGGACAGGGGGAAACACCATATATTTT
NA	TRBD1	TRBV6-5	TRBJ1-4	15	CASSRDRFTNEKLFF	TGTGCCAGCAGTCGGGACAGGTTCACTAATGAAAAACTGTTTTTT
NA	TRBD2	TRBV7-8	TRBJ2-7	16	CASSLARLAAPYEQYF	TGTGCCAGCAGCTTAGCGCGGCTAGCGGCTCCCTACGAGCAGTACTTC
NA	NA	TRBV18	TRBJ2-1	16	CASSPLPQGLGNEQFF	TGTGCCAGCTCACCCCTCCCCCAGGGGCTCGGGAATGAGCAGTTCTTC
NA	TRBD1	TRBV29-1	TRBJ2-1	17	CSVGGWTGGSSYNEQFF	TGCAGCGTTGGGGGGTGGACAGGGGGCAGCTCCTACAATGAGCAGTTCTTC
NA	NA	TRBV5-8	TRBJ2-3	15	CASSSEGLGTDTQYF	TGTGCCAGCAGCTCTGAGGGCCTAGGAACAGATACGCAGTATTTT
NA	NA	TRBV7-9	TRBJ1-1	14	CASSLFDRSNEAFF	TGTGCCAGCAGCCTGTTCGACAGGTCGAATGAAGCTTTCTTT
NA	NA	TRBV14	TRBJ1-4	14	CASSQHRRNEKLFF	TGTGCCAGCAGCCAACACAGGAGAAATGAAAAACTGTTTTTT
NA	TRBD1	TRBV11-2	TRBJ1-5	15	CASSLFGTGDQPQHF	TGTGCCAGCAGCTTATTCGGGACAGGGGACCAGCCCCAGCATTTT
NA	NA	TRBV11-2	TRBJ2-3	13	CASSLERGDTQYF	TGTGCCAGCAGCTTAGAACGGGGGGATACGCAGTATTTT
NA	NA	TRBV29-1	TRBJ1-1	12	CSVAGVGTEAFF	TGCAGCGTCGCAGGGGTTGGGACTGAAGCTTTCTTT
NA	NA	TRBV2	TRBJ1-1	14	CASSLQGGNTEAFF	TGTGCCAGCAGTTTACAGGGCGGGAACACTGAAGCTTTCTTT
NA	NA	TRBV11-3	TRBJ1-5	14	CASSLEPGRQPQHF	TGTGCCAGCAGCTTAGAACCAGGCCGGCAGCCCCAGCATTTT
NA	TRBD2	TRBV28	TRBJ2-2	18	CASREAGGGGRHTGELFF	TGTGCCAGCAGGGAAGCGGGAGGGGGGGGGCGGCACACCGGGGAGCTGTTTTTT
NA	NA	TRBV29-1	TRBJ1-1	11	CSVDRNTEAFF	TGCAGCGTTGACAGAAACACTGAAGCTTTCTTT
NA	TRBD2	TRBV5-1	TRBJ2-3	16	CASSLGVAGPTDTQYF	TGCGCCAGCAGCTTGGGGGTAGCGGGACCCACAGATACGCAGTATTTT